The T cell receptor beta chain under discussion was sequenced for a study of Ad26.COV2.S vaccination and SARS-CoV-2 variants. As concerns this clone: Its antigen is undetermined.

Only in-frame clones appear in the TCRdb table, and some are missing; sequencing was by immunoSEQ multiplex PCR. The sample lists hundreds of thousands of clones; 65% to 90% were seen once. Treatment here: approximately 18 received Ad26.COV2.S at low or high dose, single or two shots; 5 received placebo; per-sample allocation not given. Specimen acquisition occurred on day 63 following the initial vaccine or placebo injection. Overall study results and limits: Similar non-spike TCR breadth was observed in recipients of vaccine and of placebo.

The germline CDR1 and CDR2 sequences are MRHNA and SNTAGT. CDR3 size: 14 residues. V was cut by 4 bases and J by 0 bases, with 10 bases left in between. The starting material was peripheral blood, obtained in a trial of Ad26.COV2.S vaccine versus placebo. The chain has TRBV6-4 and TRBJ2-7; D is undetermined. The clonotype comes from a person between 18 and 60 years old who received the Ad26.COV2.S COVID-19 vaccine or a placebo. CDR3 sequence (DNA): TGTGCCAGCAGTGCCTCGGCCAGCTCCTACGAGCAGTACTTC. Its translation: CASSASASSYEQYF.